This T cell receptor beta chain was found in a study of identical twins. TCRdb ran MiXCR on the 5' RACE reads and lists one entry per CDR3 protein. The data hold 250,000 to 300,000 distinct CDR3 sequences, with roughly 8.7% observed a single time. Study observations and caveats: Cross-sectional statistical analysis was relied on for the conclusions, without the same donors being followed.

The CDR3 has 17 residues. V lost 0 bases and J 0 bases, leaving 13 bases between the germline ends. The V gene's germline CDR1 is LGHNA and CDR2 YSLEER. This clonotype was detected a few times. As yet, its antigen is unknown. Healthy Caucasian donors formed the entire cohort. This sample was also put to use in a study of yellow fever vaccine responses in identical twins.

The J gene is TRBJ2-3, the V gene TRBV4-3; TRBD2 might be the D (5 bases). The specimen sequenced was CD8+ T cells sorted from blood. The clonotype originates from a woman between 18 and 29 years old in good health. This CDR3 is CASSQEVAGDSTDTQYF. The CDR3 nucleotides read TGCGCCAGCAGCCAAGAAGTCGCGGGTGATAGCACAGATACGCAGTATTTT.